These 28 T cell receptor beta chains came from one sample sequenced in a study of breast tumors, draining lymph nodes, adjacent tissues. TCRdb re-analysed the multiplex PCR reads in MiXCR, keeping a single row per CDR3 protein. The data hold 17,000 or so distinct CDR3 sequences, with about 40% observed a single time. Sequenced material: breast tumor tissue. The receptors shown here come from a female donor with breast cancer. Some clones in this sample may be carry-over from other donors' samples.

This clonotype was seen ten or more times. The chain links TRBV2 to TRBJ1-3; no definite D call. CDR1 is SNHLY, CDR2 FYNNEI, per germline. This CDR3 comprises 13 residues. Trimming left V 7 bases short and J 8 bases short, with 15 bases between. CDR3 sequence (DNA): TGTGCCAGCAATGCGATCCAGATGGACACCATATATTTT. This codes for CASNAIQMDTIYF. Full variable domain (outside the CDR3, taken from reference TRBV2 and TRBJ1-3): EPEVTQTPSHQVTQMGQEVILRCVPISNHLYFYWYRQILGQKVEFLVSFYNNEISEKSEIFDDQFSVERPDGSNFTLKIRSTKLEDSAMYFCASNAIQMDTIYFGEGSWLTVV.

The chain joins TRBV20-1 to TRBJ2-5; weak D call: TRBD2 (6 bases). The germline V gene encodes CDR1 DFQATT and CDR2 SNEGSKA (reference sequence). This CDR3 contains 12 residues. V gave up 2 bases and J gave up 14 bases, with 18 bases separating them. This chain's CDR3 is CSARSSRETHYF. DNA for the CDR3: TGCAGTGCTAGATCTAGCCGGGAGACTCACTACTTC.

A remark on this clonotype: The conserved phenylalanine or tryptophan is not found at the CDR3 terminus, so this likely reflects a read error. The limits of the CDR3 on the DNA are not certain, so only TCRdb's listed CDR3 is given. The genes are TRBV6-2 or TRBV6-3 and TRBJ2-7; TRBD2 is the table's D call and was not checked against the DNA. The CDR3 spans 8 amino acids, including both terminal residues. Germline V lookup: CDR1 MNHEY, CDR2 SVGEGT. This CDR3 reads CASSKLAG.

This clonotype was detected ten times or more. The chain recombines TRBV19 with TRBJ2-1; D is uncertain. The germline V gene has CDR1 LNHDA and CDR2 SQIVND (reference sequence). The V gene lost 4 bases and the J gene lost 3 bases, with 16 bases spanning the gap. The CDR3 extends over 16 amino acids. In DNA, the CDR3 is TGTGCCAGTAGTAACGCCCGCACGCTCGACTACAATGAGCAGTTCTTC. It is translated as CASSNARTLDYNEQFF. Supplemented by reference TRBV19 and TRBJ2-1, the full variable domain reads DGGITQSPKYLFRKEGQNVTLSCEQNLNHDAMYWYRQDPGQGLRLIYYSQIVNDFQKGDIAEGYSVSREKKESFPLTVTSAQKNPTAFYLCASSNARTLDYNEQFFGPGTRLTVL.

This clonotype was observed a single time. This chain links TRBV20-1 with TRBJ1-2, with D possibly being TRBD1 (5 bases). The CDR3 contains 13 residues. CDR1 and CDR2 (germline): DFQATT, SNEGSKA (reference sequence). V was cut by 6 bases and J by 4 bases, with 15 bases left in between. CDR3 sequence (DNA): TGCAGTGCCATATCGGGGCAATCCTATGGCTACACCTTC. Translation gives CSAISGQSYGYTF.

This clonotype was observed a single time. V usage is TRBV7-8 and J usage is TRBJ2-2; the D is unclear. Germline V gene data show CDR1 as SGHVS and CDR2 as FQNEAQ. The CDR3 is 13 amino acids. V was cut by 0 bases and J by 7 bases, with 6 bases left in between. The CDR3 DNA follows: TGTGCCAGCAGCTTAGCAGGGTTCGGGGAGCTGTTTTTT. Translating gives CASSLAGFGELFF.

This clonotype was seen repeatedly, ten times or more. CDR3 protein: CATSAGRAYNEQFF. CDR3 nucleotides: TGTGCCACGTCGGCGGGACGGGCCTACAATGAGCAGTTCTTC. This chain links TRBV5-8 with TRBJ2-1, with D perhaps matching TRBD2 (6 bases). Germline V gene lookup returns CDR1 SGHTS and CDR2 YDEGEE. CDR3 length: 14 residues. Trimming stripped 9 bases from V and 2 bases from J, with 15 bases between.

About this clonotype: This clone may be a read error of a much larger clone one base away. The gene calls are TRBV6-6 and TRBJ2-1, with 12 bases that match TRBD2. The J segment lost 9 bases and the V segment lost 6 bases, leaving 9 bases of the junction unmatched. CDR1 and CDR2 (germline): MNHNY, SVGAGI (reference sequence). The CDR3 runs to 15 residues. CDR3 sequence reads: CASSLAGGGAGEQFF. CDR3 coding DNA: TGTGCCAGCAGCCTAGCGGGAGGGGGGGCCGGTGAGCAGTTCTTC.

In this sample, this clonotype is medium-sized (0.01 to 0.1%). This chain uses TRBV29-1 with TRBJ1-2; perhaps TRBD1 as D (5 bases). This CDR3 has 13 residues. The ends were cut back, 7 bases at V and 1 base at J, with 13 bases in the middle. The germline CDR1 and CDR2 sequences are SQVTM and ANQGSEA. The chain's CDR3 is CSGKTAFNYGYTF. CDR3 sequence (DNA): TGCAGCGGAAAGACAGCTTTTAACTATGGCTACACCTTC.

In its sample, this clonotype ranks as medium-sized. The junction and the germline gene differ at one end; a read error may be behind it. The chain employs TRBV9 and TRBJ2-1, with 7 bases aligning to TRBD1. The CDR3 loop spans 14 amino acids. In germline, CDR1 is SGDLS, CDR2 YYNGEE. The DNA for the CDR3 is TGTGCCAGCAGTGGGGACAGCTCCTTCAATGAGCAGTTCTTC. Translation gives CASSGDSSFNEQFF.

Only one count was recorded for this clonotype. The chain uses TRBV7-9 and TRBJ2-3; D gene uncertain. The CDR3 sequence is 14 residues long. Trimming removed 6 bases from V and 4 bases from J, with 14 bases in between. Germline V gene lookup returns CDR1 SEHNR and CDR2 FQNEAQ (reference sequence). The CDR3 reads CASSQVNGADTQYF. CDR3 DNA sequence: TGTGCCAGCAGTCAAGTAAATGGGGCAGATACGCAGTATTTT.

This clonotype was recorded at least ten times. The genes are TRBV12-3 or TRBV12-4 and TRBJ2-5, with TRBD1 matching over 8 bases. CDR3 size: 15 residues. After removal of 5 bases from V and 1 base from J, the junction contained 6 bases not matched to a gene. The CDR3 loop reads CASSKGDRPQETQYF. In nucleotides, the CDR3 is TGTGCCAGCAGTAAGGGGGACAGGCCCCAAGAGACCCAGTACTTC.

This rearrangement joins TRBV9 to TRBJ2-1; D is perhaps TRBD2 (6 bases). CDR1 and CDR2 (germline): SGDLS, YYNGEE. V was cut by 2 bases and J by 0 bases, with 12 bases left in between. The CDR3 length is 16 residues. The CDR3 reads CASSVRPGGSYNEQFF. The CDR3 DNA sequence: TGTGCCAGCAGCGTTCGTCCCGGGGGCTCCTACAATGAGCAGTTCTTC.

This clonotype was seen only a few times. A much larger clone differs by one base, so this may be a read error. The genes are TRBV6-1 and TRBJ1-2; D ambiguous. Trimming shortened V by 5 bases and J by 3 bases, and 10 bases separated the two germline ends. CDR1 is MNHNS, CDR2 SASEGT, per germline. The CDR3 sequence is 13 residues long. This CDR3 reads CASSRHPYYGYTF. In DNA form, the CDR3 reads TGTGCCAGCAGTCGACATCCTTACTATGGCTACACCTTC.

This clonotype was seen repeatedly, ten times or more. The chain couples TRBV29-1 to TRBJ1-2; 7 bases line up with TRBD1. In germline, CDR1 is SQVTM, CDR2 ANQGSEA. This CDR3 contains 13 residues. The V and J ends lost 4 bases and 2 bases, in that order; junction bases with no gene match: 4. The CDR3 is CSVGTGKNYGYTF. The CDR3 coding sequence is TGCAGCGTTGGGACAGGAAAAAACTATGGCTACACCTTC.

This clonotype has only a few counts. This chain's CDR3 is CSAVSGGGTGELFF. CDR3 nucleotides: TGCAGTGCTGTTAGCGGGGGCGGCACCGGGGAGCTGTTTTTT. J is TRBJ2-2 and V is TRBV20-1; TRBD2 agrees at 9 bases. This CDR3 spans 14 amino acids. Germline CDR1 DFQATT, CDR2 SNEGSKA (reference sequence). Trimming cost V 5 bases and J 4 bases; bases outside gene matches: 5.

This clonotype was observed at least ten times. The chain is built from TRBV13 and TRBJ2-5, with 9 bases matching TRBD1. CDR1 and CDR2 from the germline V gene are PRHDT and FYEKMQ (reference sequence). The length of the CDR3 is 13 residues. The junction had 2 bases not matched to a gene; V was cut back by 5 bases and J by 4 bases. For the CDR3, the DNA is TGTGCCAGCAGCCCGGACAGGGGAGAGACCCAGTACTTC. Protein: CASSPDRGETQYF. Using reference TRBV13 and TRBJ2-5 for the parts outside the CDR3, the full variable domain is AAGVIQSPRHLIKEKRETATLKCYPIPRHDTVYWYQQGPGQDPQFLISFYEKMQSDKGSIPDRFSAQQFSDYHSELNMSSLELGDSALYFCASSPDRGETQYFGPGTRLLVL.

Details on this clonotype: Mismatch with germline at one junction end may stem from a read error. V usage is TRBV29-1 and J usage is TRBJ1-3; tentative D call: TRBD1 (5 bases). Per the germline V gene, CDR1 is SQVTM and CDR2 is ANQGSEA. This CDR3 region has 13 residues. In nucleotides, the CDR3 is TGCAGCGCGATTGGGGGGATTGGAAACACCACATATTTT. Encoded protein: CSAIGGIGNTTYF.

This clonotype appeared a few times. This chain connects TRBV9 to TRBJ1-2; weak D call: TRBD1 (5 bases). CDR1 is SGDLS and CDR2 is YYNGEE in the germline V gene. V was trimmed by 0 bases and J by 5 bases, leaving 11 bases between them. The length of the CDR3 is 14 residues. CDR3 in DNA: TGTGCCAGCAGCGTAGGATGGCAGGGATATGGCTACACCTTC. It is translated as CASSVGWQGYGYTF.

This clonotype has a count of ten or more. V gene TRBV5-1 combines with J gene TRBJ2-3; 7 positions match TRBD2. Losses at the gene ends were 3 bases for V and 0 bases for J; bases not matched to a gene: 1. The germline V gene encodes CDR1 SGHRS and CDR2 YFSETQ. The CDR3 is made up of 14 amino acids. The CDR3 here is CASSWGGSTDTQYF. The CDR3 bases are TGCGCCAGCAGCTGGGGGGGGAGCACAGATACGCAGTATTTT.

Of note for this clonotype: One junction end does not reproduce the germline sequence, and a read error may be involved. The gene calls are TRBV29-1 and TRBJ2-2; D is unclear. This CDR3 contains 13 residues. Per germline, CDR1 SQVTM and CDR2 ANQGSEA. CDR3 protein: CGVETARNGELFF. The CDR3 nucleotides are TGCGGCGTCGAAACGGCTAGGAACGGGGAGCTGTTTTTT.

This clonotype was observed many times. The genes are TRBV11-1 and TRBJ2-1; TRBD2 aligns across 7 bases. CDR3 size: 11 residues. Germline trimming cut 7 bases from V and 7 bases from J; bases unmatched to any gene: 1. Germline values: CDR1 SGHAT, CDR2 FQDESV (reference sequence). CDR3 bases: TGTGCCAGCACCGGGGGGAATGAGCAGTTCTTC. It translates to CASTGGNEQFF. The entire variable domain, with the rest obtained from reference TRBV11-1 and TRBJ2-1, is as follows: EAEVAQSPRYKITEKSQAVAFWCDPISGHATLYWYRQILGQGPELLVQFQDESVVDDSQLPKDRFSAERLKGVDSTLKIQPAELGDSAMYLCASTGGNEQFFGPGTRLTVL.

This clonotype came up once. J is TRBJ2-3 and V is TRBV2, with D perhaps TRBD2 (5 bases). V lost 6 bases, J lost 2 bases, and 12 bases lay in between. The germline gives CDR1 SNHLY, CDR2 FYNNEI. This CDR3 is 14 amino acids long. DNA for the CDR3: TGTGCCAGCAGGGGAGCGGACTTCACAGATACGCAGTATTTT. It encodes CASRGADFTDTQYF.

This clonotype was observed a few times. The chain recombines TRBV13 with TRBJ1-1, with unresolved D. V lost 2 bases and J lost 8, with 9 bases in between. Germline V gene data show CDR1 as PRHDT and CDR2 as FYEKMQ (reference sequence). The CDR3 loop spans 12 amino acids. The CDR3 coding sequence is TGTGCCAGCAGCTTACGATTGGGGGAAGCTTTCTTT. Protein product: CASSLRLGEAFF.

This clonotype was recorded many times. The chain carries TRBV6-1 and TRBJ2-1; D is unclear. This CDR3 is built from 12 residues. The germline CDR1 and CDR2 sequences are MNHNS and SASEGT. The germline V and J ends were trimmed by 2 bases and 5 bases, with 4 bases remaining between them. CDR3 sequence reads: CASSENNNEQFF. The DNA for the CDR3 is TGTGCCAGCAGTGAAAACAACAATGAGCAGTTCTTC.

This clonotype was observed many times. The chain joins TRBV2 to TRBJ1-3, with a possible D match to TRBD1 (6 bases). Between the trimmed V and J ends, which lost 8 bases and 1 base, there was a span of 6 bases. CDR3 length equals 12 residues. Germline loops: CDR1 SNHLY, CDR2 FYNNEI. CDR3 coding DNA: TGTGCCAGCGGGACATCTGGAAACACCATATATTTT. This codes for CASGTSGNTIYF.

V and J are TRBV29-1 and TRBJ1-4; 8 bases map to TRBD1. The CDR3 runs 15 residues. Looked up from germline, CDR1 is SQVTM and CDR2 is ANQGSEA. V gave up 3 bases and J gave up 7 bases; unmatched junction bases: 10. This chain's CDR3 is CSVDSGYGTGEKLFF. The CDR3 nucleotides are TGCAGCGTTGATAGCGGGTACGGGACAGGTGAAAAACTGTTTTTT.

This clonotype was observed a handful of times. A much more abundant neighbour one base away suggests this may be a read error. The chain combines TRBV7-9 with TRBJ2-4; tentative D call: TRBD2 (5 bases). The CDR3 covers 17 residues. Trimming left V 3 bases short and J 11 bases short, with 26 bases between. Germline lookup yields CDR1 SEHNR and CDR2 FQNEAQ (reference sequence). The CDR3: CASSLDGGYTDLGLQYF. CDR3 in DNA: TGTGCCAGCAGCTTGGATGGCGGGTACACAGACCTGGGCCTTCAGTACTTC.